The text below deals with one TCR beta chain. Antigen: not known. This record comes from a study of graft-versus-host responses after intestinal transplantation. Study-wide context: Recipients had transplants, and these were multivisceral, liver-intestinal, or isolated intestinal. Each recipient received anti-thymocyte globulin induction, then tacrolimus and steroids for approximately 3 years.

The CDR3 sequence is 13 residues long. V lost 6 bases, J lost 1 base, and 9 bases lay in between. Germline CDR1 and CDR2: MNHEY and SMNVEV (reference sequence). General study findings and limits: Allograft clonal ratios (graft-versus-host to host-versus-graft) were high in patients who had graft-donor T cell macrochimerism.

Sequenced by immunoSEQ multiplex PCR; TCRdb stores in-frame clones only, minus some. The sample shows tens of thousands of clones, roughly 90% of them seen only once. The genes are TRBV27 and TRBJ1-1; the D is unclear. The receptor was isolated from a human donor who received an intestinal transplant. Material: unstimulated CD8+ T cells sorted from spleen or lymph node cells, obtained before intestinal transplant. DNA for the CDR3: TGTGCCAGCAGCTCCCGGGAGAACACTGAAGCTTTCTTT. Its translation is CASSSRENTEAFF.